This TCR beta chain was captured by sequencing in a study of CD8+CD57+ T cells in acquired aplastic anemia. Looking at the study overall: Sorted cells (CD4+ and CD8+) yielded DNA amounts that averaged approximately 2.9 ug. Healthy donors gave 11 million or so reads on average for CD4+ cells.

Worth noting for this clonotype: Sequence at one end of the junction differs from germline and may be a read error.

Researchers used genomic DNA as the template to profile TCR beta VDJ and CDR3. TCRdb itself ran the reads through MiXCR, one entry per CDR3 protein. The table shows hundreds of thousands of distinct CDR3 sequences, with under 80% occurring only once. CDR1 and CDR2 from the germline V gene are SGHTA and FQGTGA. The CDR3 totals 14 residues. The V and J genes are TRBV7-3 and TRBJ1-1, with D possibly TRBD1 on 5 matching bases. The sequenced sample consisted of sorted CD4+, CD8+, or CD8+CD57+ T cells (not recorded which) from PBMCs. The clonotype originates from a human donor in good health, serving as a control. CDR3 sequence reads: CASSLKQRGSEDLF. The DNA for the CDR3 is TGTGCCAGCAGCTTGAAACAAAGGGGATCCGAAGATTTGTTT. Full variable domain (missing parts from reference TRBV7-3 and TRBJ1-1): GAGVSQTPSNKVTEKGKYVELRCDPISGHTALYWYRQSLGQGPEFLIYFQGTGAADDSGLPNDRFFAVRPEGSVSTLKIQRTERGDSAVYLCASSLKQRGSEDLFGQGTRLTVV.